Presented here are 26 T cell receptor beta chains from one specimen sequenced in a study of blood T cells in healthy people across ages (dated by TCRdb to 2015 to 2017). Libraries were made using 5' RACE. The instrument given in TCRdb is Illumina HiSeq 2500. A second PCR of roughly 6 to 12 cycles was run with a J-beta primer mix and a sample-barcoded 5' primer. TCRdb reprocessed the public reads (quality trimming at Q25 with fastp, clone calling with MiXCR) and kept in-frame beta chains. Rows matching on CDR3 protein sequence are summarized as one entry with the most common DNA and genes. The sample yields about 760,000 distinct CDR3 sequences; roughly 50% were counted once. Jointly, the top ten make up more than 25% of the sample. Sequencing was performed on blood. The source of these receptors is a man aged 35 to 55 in good health.

The CDR3 coding sequence is TGTGCCAGCAGCCCTCGACAGGTCCGCGAGCAGTACTTC. Amino acids: CASSPRQVREQYF. V usage is TRBV7-2 and J usage is TRBJ2-7; possible D gene TRBD1, 6 bases. The CDR3 length is 13 residues. The V gene lost 5 bases and the J gene lost 6 bases, with 14 bases spanning the gap. Germline values: CDR1 SGHTA, CDR2 FQGNSA.

This chain connects TRBV2 to TRBJ1-2; TRBD1 matches at 7 bases. Trimming took 8 bases from V and 2 from J; bases not matched to a gene: 2. The CDR3 has 12 amino acids. The germline V gene encodes CDR1 SNHLY and CDR2 FYNNEI. The CDR3 DNA is TGTGCCAGCGGACAGGCGAACTATGGCTACACCTTC. Its protein product is CASGQANYGYTF. The full variable domain, with the rest looked up from reference TRBV2 and TRBJ1-2, is EPEVTQTPSHQVTQMGQEVILRCVPISNHLYFYWYRQILGQKVEFLVSFYNNEISEKSEIFDDQFSVERPDGSNFTLKIRSTKLEDSAMYFCASGQANYGYTFGSGTRLTVV.

The gene calls are TRBV9 and TRBJ2-1; 10 bases fit TRBD2. The CDR3 has 15 amino acids. The V and J ends lost 3 bases and 3 bases, in that order; junction bases with no gene match: 3. The germline V gene has CDR1 SGDLS and CDR2 YYNGEE. CDR3 sequence (DNA): TGTGCCAGCAGCGAGGGGACTAGCGACTACAATGAGCAGTTCTTC. This codes for CASSEGTSDYNEQFF. Full variable domain (missing parts from reference TRBV9 and TRBJ2-1): DSGVTQTPKHLITATGQRVTLRCSPRSGDLSVYWYQQSLDQGLQFLIQYYNGEERAKGNILERFSAQQFPDLHSELNLSSLELGDSALYFCASSEGTSDYNEQFFGPGTRLTVL.

V usage is TRBV20-1 and J usage is TRBJ2-3; TRBD1 or TRBD2 may be the D gene (5 bases each). Germline V lookup: CDR1 DFQATT, CDR2 SNEGSKA (reference sequence). This CDR3 is built from 15 residues. The ends were cut back, 2 bases at V and 1 base at J, with 13 bases in the middle. The chain's CDR3 is CSARPRGTGTDTQYF. CDR3 nucleotide sequence: TGCAGTGCTAGACCCCGGGGCACCGGCACAGATACGCAGTATTTT.

The genes are TRBV6-2 or TRBV6-3 and TRBJ2-7; D is uncertain. The CDR3 extends over 14 amino acids. V lost 2 bases, J lost 1 base, and 9 bases lay in between. Per the germline V gene, CDR1 is MNHEY and CDR2 is SVGEGT. The CDR3: CASSYETGSYEQYF. The CDR3, as DNA: TGTGCCAGCAGTTACGAGACTGGGTCCTACGAGCAGTACTTC.

J is TRBJ2-3 and V is TRBV5-1, with D tentatively TRBD1 (5 bases). Germline CDR1 is SGHRS and CDR2 is YFSETQ. The CDR3 runs 14 residues. V lost 2 bases to trimming and J lost 3 bases, with 10 bases between them. The CDR3 nucleotides read TGCGCCAGCAGCTTACAGGTCTTAACAGATACGCAGTATTTT. Translated, it gives CASSLQVLTDTQYF.

The rearrangement links TRBV25-1 to TRBJ2-4, with D tentatively TRBD1 or TRBD2 (5 bases each). Near its end, the DNA agrees better with TRBJ2-7, so the J call may be wrong. This CDR3 contains 14 residues. In germline, CDR1 is MGHDK, CDR2 SYGVNS. CDR3 coding DNA: TGTGCCAGCAAGATGGTGGGACCTTCCCACGAGCAGTACTTC. Translated, it gives CASKMVGPSHEQYF.

This chain joins TRBV12-3 or TRBV12-4 and TRBJ2-5; D might be TRBD2 (5 bases). The CDR3 length is 15 residues. With 5 bases removed from V and 2 bases from J, the gap between germline ends came to 15 bases. The CDR3 loop is CASSHLGVRQETQYF. CDR3 sequence (DNA): TGTGCCAGCAGTCACCTCGGGGTCAGGCAAGAGACCCAGTACTTC.

V usage is TRBV27 and J usage is TRBJ2-3; 11 bases map to TRBD1. Trimming cost V 3 bases and J 5 bases; bases outside gene matches: 4. This CDR3 is built from 15 residues. Germline CDR1 is MNHEY and CDR2 is SMNVEV (reference sequence). The CDR3 DNA reads TGTGCCAGCAGTTTGAGGACAGGGGGCGTAGATACGCAGTATTTT. Protein product: CASSLRTGGVDTQYF.

A word on this clonotype: The junction shows a germline mismatch at one end, possibly a read error. V usage is TRBV7-8 and J usage is TRBJ2-5, with 8 bases aligning to TRBD1. Germline V gene data show CDR1 as SGHVS and CDR2 as FQNEAQ. The CDR3 covers 15 residues. This CDR3 is CASSSTRTGQGTQYF. Here the CDR3 DNA reads TGTGCCAGCAGCTCAACCCGGACAGGGCAAGGGACCCAGTACTTC. The full variable domain, its missing parts supplied by reference TRBV7-8 and TRBJ2-5, is GAGVSQSPRYKVAKRGQDVALRCDPISGHVSLFWYQQALGQGPEFLTYFQNEAQLDKSGLPSDRFFAERPEGSVSTLKIQRTQQEDSAVYLCASSSTRTGQGTQYFGPGTRLLVL.

The chain combines TRBV5-1 with TRBJ1-1, with D unresolved. Trimming took off 2 bases at V and 1 base at J, with 6 bases between the two ends. In germline, CDR1 is SGHRS, CDR2 YFSETQ. The CDR3 consists of 13 residues. The CDR3 sequence is CASSFEANTEAFF. CDR3 DNA: TGCGCCAGCAGCTTTGAAGCGAACACTGAAGCTTTCTTT.

The chain has TRBV12-3 or TRBV12-4 and TRBJ1-6; maybe TRBD1 (6 bases). The CDR3 is 15 residues long. With 5 bases removed from V and 8 bases from J, the gap between germline ends came to 16 bases. The CDR3 DNA follows: TGTGCCAGCAGTCAGAATACAGGGCGGGATTCACCCCTCCACTTT. Amino acid sequence: CASSQNTGRDSPLHF.

This clonotype was seen a single time. V is TRBV20-1 and J is TRBJ2-5, with 15 bases aligning to TRBD2. The J segment lost 5 bases and the V segment lost 7 bases, leaving 20 bases of the junction unmatched. The length of the CDR3 is 19 residues. Germline V gives CDR1 DFQATT, CDR2 SNEGSKA (reference sequence). The CDR3 loop is CSVRPGTSGRNFVLETQYF. The CDR3, as DNA: TGCAGTGTTCGACCCGGGACTAGCGGGAGGAATTTTGTTTTGGAGACCCAGTACTTC.

This clonotype appeared many times. This chain uses TRBV12-3 or TRBV12-4 with TRBJ2-3; 7 bases map to TRBD2. Trimming removed 3 bases from V and 1 base from J; junction bases left unmatched: 1. There are 14 residues in the CDR3. The CDR3, as DNA: TGTGCCAGCAGTTTGGCGGGGGGCACAGATACGCAGTATTTT. Its protein product is CASSLAGGTDTQYF.

This chain links TRBV5-5 with TRBJ2-7, with D possibly being TRBD2 (5 bases). Per germline, CDR1 SGHKS and CDR2 YYEKEE (reference sequence). V gave up 3 bases and J gave up 0 bases, with 19 bases separating them. CDR3 length: 17 amino acids. CDR3 DNA: TGTGCCAGCAGCTACGGCTTTCTTGGCCGGGGCTCCTACGAGCAGTACTTC. This translates into CASSYGFLGRGSYEQYF.

The chain employs TRBV7-9 and TRBJ1-2, with 8 bases identical to TRBD1. Germline CDR1 reads SEHNR; CDR2 reads FQNEAQ (reference sequence). The CDR3 contains 14 residues. The V and J ends lost 4 bases and 7 bases, in that order; junction bases with no gene match: 8. In DNA, the CDR3 is TGTGCCAGCAGCTACGGACAGGGACTGGGTGGCTACACCTTC. It yields the protein CASSYGQGLGGYTF.

This clonotype was recorded a few times. This chain joins TRBV5-1 and TRBJ2-3, with 10 bases lining up with TRBD2. The junction had 8 bases not matched to a gene; V was cut back by 0 bases and J by 1 base. The CDR3 is made up of 18 amino acids. The germline V gene has CDR1 SGHRS and CDR2 YFSETQ. The CDR3 protein is CASSLVASGGYRTDTQYF. In DNA, the CDR3 is TGCGCCAGCAGCTTGGTGGCTAGCGGGGGTTATCGCACAGATACGCAGTATTTT.

There are a few counts of this clonotype. J is TRBJ2-7 and V is TRBV4-3; 7 nucleotides agree with TRBD2. The ends lost 1 base at V and 4 bases at J; junction bases unmatched: 7. Germline V gene lookup returns CDR1 LGHNA and CDR2 YSLEER. This CDR3 comprises 15 residues. CDR3 in amino acids: CASSQVGGSGYEQYF. The CDR3 DNA reads as TGCGCCAGCAGCCAAGTGGGCGGGAGCGGGTACGAGCAGTACTTC.

This clonotype was observed a few times. This chain connects TRBV27 to TRBJ2-1; D unclear. CDR1 MNHEY and CDR2 SMNVEV come from the germline V gene (reference sequence). Trimming took 3 bases from V and 6 from J, leaving 15 bases between them. This CDR3 contains 15 residues. The CDR3 nucleotides are TGTGCCAGCAGTTTCATTCACCCCCGCTTCAATGAGCAGTTCTTC. Translated: CASSFIHPRFNEQFF.

The chain uses TRBV6-4 and TRBJ2-2; 8 bases align to TRBD1. The CDR3 sequence is 17 residues long. The V segment lost 6 bases and the J segment 4 bases; nucleotides outside the gene matches: 13. Germline V gives CDR1 MRHNA, CDR2 SNTAGT. The chain's CDR3 is CASRRFGTGSSTGELFF. The CDR3 coding sequence is TGTGCCAGCAGAAGGTTTGGGACAGGATCGAGCACCGGGGAGCTGTTTTTT.

The chain joins TRBV20-1 to TRBJ2-1; 12 positions match TRBD1. This CDR3 is 15 amino acids long. Losses at the gene ends were 6 bases for V and 8 bases for J; bases not matched to a gene: 11. CDR1 is DFQATT, CDR2 SNEGSKA, per germline (reference sequence). The CDR3 coding sequence is TGCAGTGCCACTCCCGGGACAGGGGGCGGCGATGAGCAGTTCTTC. Residues: CSATPGTGGGDEQFF.

V gene TRBV28 combines with J gene TRBJ2-4, with D unclear. The closer fit of TRBJ2-7 to the DNA end suggests the J call may be wrong. Germline V gives CDR1 MDHEN, CDR2 SYDVKM. The CDR3 totals 17 residues. CDR3 nucleotides: TGTGCCAGCAGTTTCACCTTTCAGCTAACTTACGACTACGAGCAGTACTTC. Encoded protein: CASSFTFQLTYDYEQYF.

The chain uses TRBV7-8 and TRBJ1-2; TRBD1 might be the D (5 bases). This CDR3 contains 15 residues. With 5 bases removed from V and 4 bases from J, the gap between germline ends came to 17 bases. Germline assignment: CDR1 SGHVS and CDR2 FQNEAQ. The CDR3 coding sequence is TGTGCCAGCAGCCCTAGAGCCCCAGGGATCTATGGCTACACCTTC. Translated: CASSPRAPGIYGYTF.

The chain combines TRBV20-1 with TRBJ2-7; possibly TRBD1 for D (7 bases). V was trimmed by 6 bases and J by 3 bases, leaving 15 bases between them. Germline V CDR1 and CDR2: DFQATT, SNEGSKA (reference sequence). This CDR3 region has 13 residues. This CDR3 reads CSAPRQGGYEQYF. CDR3 bases: TGCAGTGCCCCACGACAGGGAGGCTACGAGCAGTACTTC.

V usage is TRBV14 and J usage is TRBJ1-6, with D possibly TRBD1 on 5 matching bases. The V end was cut by 4 bases, the J end by 0 bases, with 19 bases between. This CDR3 spans 19 amino acids. Germline V CDR1 and CDR2: SGHDN, FVKESK. CDR3 in amino acids: CASSRRLGVISSYNSPLHF. The CDR3 nucleotides are TGTGCCAGCAGCCGACGACTGGGGGTTATTAGCTCCTATAATTCACCCCTCCACTTT.

The chain combines TRBV28 with TRBJ2-5; D might be TRBD1 (6 bases). The V end lost 5 bases, the J end lost 2 bases, and 18 bases lay between the germline ends. This CDR3 region has 16 residues. The germline gives CDR1 MDHEN, CDR2 SYDVKM. The CDR3, as DNA: TGTGCCAGCAGTCACCCTAGGACAGAAATACAAGAGACCCAGTACTTC. Amino acids: CASSHPRTEIQETQYF.